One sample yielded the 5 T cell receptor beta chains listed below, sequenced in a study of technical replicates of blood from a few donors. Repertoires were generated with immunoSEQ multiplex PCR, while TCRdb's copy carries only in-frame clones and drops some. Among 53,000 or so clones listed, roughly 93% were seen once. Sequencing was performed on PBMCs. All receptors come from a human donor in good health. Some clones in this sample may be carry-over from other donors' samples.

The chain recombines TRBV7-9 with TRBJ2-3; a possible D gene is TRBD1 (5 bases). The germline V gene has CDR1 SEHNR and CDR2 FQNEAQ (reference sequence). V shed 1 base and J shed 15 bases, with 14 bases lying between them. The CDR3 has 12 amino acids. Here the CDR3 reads CASSLVGPQGYF. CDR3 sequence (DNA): TGTGCCAGCAGCTTAGTAGGACCCCAGGGATATTTT.

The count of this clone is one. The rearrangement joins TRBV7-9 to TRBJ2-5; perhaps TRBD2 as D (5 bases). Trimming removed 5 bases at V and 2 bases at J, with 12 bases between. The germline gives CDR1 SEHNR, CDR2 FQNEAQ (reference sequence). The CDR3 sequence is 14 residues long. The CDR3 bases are TGTGCCAGCAGCCTAAGCGGTCCTCAAGAGACCCAGTACTTC. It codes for CASSLSGPQETQYF.

CDR3 nucleotide sequence: TGCGCCAGCAGCCACTCCGGGGGACGCACAGATACGCAGTATTTT. It is translated as CASSHSGGRTDTQYF. V usage is TRBV4-3 and J usage is TRBJ2-3; maybe TRBD2 (6 bases). This CDR3 comprises 15 residues. Germline values: CDR1 LGHNA, CDR2 YSLEER. Trimming shortened V by 3 bases and J by 1 base, and 11 bases separated the two germline ends.

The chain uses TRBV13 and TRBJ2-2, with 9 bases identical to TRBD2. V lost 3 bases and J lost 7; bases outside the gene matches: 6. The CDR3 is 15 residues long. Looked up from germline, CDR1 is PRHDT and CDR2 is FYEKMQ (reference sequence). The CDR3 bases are TGTGCCAGCAGCTTGGCTAGCGGGATTAACGGGGAGCTGTTTTTT. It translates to CASSLASGINGELFF.

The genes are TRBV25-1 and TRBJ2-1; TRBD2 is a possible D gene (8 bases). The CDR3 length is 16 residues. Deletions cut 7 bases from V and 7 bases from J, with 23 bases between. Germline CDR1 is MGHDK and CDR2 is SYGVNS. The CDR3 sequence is CASTQGGGGLRNEQFF. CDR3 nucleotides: TGTGCCAGCACCCAGGGGGGCGGGGGGTTGAGGAATGAGCAGTTCTTC.